This T cell receptor (beta chain) was identified in a study of human T cells and chemical hapten exposure. V was cut by 4 bases and J by 3 bases, with 16 bases left in between. Germline loops: CDR1 MNHEY, CDR2 SVGAGI. This CDR3 has 15 residues. This clonotype appeared a few times. TCRdb called the RACE reads again in MiXCR, with one record for every CDR3 protein. The table lists around 57,000 distinct CDR3 sequences, around 10% of them singletons, with roughly 1.8% in the top ten. Time point indicated: patch test 1, 2 weeks after DPC sensitization. Treatment of the sample: therapeutic diphenylcyclopropenone sensitization with weekly scalp DPC. Total RNA extraction was carried out from unfractionated whole blood. Participating donors were patients with alopecia, aged 18 to 70 years, considered appropriate candidates for DPC.

V usage is TRBV6-5 and J usage is TRBJ2-7; D may be TRBD2 (7 bases). The material sequenced was whole blood, taken in connection with sensitization to the hapten diphenylcyclopropenone (DPC). This TCR derives from a woman aged 40-49 years with alopecia areata. Some clones in this sample may be carry-over from other donors' samples. The CDR3 bases are TGTGCCAGCAGTTTGGCGGGGGCCTCCCTCTACGAGCAGTACTTC. It yields the protein CASSLAGASLYEQYF.